This T cell receptor (beta chain) is from a study of blood T cells in healthy people across ages. The donors, all healthy, were Caucasians living in Russia, aged roughly 6 to 100. Looked up from germline, CDR1 is DFQATT and CDR2 is SNEGSKA (reference sequence). Trimming took off 7 bases at V and 2 bases at J, with 12 bases between the two ends. The CDR3 contains 12 residues. Sample-barcoded 5' priming and a J-beta primer mix drove a second PCR of 7 to 11 cycles. TCRdb re-derived calls from the 5' RACE reads in MiXCR, one entry per CDR3 protein. The sample carries 1.5 million to 2 million distinct CDR3 sequences, about 35% recorded once. This clonotype came up a few times.

V gene TRBV20-1 combines with J gene TRBJ2-7, with a possible D match to TRBD1 (6 bases). The sequenced sample was blood. This clonotype originated in a woman younger than 45 in good health. The CDR3 DNA follows: TGCAGTGTTGACAGGAGTACCTACGAGCAGTACTTC. Encoded protein: CSVDRSTYEQYF.